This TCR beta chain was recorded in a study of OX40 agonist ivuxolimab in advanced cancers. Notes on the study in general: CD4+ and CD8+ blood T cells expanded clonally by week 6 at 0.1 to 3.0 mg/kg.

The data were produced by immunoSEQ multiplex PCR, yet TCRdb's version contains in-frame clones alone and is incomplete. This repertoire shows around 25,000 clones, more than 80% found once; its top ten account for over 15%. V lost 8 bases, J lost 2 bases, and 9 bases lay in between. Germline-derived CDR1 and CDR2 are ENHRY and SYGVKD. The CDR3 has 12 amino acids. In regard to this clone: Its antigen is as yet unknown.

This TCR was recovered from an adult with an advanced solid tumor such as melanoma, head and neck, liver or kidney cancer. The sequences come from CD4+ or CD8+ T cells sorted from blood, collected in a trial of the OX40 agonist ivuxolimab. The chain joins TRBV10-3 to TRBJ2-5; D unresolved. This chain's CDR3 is CAIAQKQETQYF. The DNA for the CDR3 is TGTGCCATCGCTCAAAAACAAGAGACCCAGTACTTC.